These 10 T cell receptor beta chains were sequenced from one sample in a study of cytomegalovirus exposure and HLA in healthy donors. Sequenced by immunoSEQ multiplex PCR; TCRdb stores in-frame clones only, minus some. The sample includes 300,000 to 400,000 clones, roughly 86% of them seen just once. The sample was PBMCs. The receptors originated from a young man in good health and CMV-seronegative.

CDR3 amino acids: CASSVGTSGGTDTQYF. CDR3 bases: TGTGCCAGCAGCGTAGGAACTAGCGGGGGCACAGATACGCAGTATTTT. The rearrangement links TRBV9 to TRBJ2-3; 10 bases match TRBD2. Germline CDR1 is SGDLS and CDR2 is YYNGEE. J was trimmed by 1 base and V by 0 bases; bases with no gene match: 2. The CDR3 sequence is 16 residues long. Full variable domain (missing parts from reference TRBV9 and TRBJ2-3): DSGVTQTPKHLITATGQRVTLRCSPRSGDLSVYWYQQSLDQGLQFLIQYYNGEERAKGNILERFSAQQFPDLHSELNLSSLELGDSALYFCASSVGTSGGTDTQYFGPGTRLTVL.

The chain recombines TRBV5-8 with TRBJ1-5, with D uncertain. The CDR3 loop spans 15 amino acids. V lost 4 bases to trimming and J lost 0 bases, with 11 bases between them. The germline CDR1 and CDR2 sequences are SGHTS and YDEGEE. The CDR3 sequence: CASSGDGYSNQPQHF. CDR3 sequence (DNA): TGTGCCAGCAGCGGAGACGGTTATAGCAATCAGCCCCAGCATTTT.

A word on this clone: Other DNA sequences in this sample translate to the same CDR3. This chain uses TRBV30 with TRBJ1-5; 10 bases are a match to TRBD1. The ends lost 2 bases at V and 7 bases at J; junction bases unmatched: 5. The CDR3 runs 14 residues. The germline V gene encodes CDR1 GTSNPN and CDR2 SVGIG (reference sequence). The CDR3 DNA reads TGTGCCTGGAGTCCTCAGACAGGGGGCCAGCCCCAGCATTTT. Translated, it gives CAWSPQTGGQPQHF.

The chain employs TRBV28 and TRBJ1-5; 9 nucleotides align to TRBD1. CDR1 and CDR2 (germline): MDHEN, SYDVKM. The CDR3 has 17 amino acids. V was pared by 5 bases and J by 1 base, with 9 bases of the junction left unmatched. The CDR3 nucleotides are TGTGCCAGCAGTCCCGGACAGGGGTGGAGGAGCAATCAGCCCCAGCATTTT. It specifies CASSPGQGWRSNQPQHF. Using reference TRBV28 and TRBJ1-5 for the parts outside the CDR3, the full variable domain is DVKVTQSSRYLVKRTGEKVFLECVQDMDHENMFWYRQDPGLGLRLIYFSYDVKMKEKGDIPEGYSVSREKKERFSLILESASTNQTSMYLCASSPGQGWRSNQPQHFGDGTRLSIL.

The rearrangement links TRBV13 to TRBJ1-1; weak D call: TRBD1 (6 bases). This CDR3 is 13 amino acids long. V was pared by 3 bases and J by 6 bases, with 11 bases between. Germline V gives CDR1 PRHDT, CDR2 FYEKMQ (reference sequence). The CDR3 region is CASSLSGDAEAFF. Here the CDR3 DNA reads TGTGCCAGCAGCTTGTCAGGGGACGCTGAAGCTTTCTTT.

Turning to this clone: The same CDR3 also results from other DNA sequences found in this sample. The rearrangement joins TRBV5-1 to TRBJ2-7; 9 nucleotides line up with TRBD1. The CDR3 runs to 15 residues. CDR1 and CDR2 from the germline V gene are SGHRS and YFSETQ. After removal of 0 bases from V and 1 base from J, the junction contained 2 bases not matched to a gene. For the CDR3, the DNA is TGCGCCAGCAGCTTGGGGGGACAGGGTTCCTACGAGCAGTACTTC. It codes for CASSLGGQGSYEQYF.

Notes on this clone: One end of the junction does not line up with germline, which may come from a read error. CDR3 DNA sequence: TGTGCCAGCAGCACCCGGGACAGGGGGCTTAGGTTC. Its translation: CASSTRDRGLRF. This chain links TRBV5-4 with TRBJ1-2; TRBD1 aligns across 12 bases. Germline CDR1 SGHNT, CDR2 YYREEE (reference sequence). The CDR3 covers 12 residues.

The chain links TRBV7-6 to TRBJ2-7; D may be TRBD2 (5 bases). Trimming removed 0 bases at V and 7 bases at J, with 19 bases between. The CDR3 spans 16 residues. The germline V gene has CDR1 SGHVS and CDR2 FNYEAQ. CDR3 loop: CASSLAEEPGWREQYF. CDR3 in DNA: TGTGCCAGCAGCTTAGCGGAGGAGCCGGGATGGAGAGAGCAGTACTTC.

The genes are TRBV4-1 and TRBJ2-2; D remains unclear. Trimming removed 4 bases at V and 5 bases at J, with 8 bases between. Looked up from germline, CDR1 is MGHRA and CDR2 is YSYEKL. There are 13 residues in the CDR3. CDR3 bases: TGCGCCAGCAGCCCCGTCCTTACCGGGGAGCTGTTTTTT. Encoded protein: CASSPVLTGELFF.

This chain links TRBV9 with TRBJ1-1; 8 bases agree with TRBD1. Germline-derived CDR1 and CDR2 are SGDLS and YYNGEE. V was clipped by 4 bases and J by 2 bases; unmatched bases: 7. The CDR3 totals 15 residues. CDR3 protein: CASSTRTGRNTEAFF. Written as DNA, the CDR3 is TGTGCCAGCAGCACCCGGACAGGGCGAAACACTGAAGCTTTCTTT.